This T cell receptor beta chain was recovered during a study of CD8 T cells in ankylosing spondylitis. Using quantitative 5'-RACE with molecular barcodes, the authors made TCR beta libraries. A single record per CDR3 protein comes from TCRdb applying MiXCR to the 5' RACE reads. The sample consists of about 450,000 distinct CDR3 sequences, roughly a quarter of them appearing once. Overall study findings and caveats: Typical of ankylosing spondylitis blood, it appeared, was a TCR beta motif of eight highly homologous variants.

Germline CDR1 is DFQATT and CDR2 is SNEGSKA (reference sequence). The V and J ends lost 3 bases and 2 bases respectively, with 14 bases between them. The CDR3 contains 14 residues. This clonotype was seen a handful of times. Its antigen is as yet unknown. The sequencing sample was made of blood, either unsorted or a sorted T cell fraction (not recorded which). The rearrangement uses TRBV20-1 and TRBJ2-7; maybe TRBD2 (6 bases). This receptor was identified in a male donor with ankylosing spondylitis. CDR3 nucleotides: TGCAGTGCTAGTTGGCGGGACCCGCCCTACGAGCAGTACTTC. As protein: CSASWRDPPYEQYF.